Sequencing of this T cell receptor (beta chain) was carried out in a study of CD8+CD57+ T cells in acquired aplastic anemia. Study details: Mean DNA quantity obtained from sorted CD4+ and CD8+ cells was around 3.2 ug.

Template material for TCR beta VDJ and CDR3 profiling consisted of genomic DNA. TCRdb reprocessed the reads with MiXCR, giving one entry per CDR3 protein. Found here are about 270,000 distinct CDR3 sequences, around 60% of them singletons; the top ten hold roughly 8%. This clonotype was recorded a few times. As yet, its antigen is unknown. This CDR3 spans 12 amino acids. V was trimmed by 6 bases and J by 6 bases, leaving 13 bases between them. Germline loops: CDR1 DFQATT, CDR2 SNEGSKA (reference sequence). Study outcomes and limitations: In common between the patients and the controls were twenty-nine CD8+ CDR3 sequences.

The V gene is TRBV20-1, the J gene TRBJ2-3; no clear D gene. The source of this sequence is a human donor with severe aplastic anemia or a healthy control (not recorded which). Sequencing used sorted CD4+, CD8+, or CD8+CD57+ T cells (not recorded which) from PBMCs. This CDR3 is CSAPSRSDTQYF. CDR3 bases: TGCAGTGCCCCCTCACGTTCGGATACGCAGTATTTT.